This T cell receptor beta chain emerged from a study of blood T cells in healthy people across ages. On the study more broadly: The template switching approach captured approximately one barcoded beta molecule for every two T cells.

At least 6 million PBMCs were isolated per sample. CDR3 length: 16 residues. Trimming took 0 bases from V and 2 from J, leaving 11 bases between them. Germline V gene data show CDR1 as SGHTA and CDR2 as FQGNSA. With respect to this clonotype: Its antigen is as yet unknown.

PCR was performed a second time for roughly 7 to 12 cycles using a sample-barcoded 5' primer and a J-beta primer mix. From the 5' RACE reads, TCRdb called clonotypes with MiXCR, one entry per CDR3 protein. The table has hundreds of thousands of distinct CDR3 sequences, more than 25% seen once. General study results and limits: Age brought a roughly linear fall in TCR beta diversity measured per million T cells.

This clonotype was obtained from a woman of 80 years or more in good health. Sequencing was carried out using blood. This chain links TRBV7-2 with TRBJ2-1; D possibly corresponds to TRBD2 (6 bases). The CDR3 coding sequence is TGTGCCAGCAGCTTAGCGGTGGGCGGGACCTACAATGAGCAGTTCTTC. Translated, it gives CASSLAVGGTYNEQFF. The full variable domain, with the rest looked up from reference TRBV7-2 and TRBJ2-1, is GAGVSQSPSNKVTEKGKDVELRCDPISGHTALYWYRQSLGQGLEFLIYFQGNSAPDKSGLPSDRFSAERTGGSVSTLTIQRTQQEDSAVYLCASSLAVGGTYNEQFFGPGTRLTVL.